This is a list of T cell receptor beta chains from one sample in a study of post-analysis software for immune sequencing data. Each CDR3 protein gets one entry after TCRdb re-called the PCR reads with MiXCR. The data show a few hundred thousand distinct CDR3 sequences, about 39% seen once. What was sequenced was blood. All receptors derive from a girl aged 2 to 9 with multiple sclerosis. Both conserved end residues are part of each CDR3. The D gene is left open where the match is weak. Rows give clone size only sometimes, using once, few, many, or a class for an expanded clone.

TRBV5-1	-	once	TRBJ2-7	TGCGCCAGCAGCGGTCCATCCTACGAGCAGTACTTC	CASSGPSYEQYF
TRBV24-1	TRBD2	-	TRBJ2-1	TGTGCCACCAGCCCCAGGCGGGGGGGGTCCTACAATGAGCAGTTCTTC	CATSPRRGGSYNEQFF
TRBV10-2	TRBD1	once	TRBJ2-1	TGCGCCAGCAGAAGGACAGGGGGGGCTGATGAGCAGTTCTTC	CASRRTGGADEQFF
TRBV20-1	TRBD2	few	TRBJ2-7	TGCAGTGCGGTAGACGGACTAGCGGGAGGGCCTTACGAGCAGTACTTC	CSAVDGLAGGPYEQYF
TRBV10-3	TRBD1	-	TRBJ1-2	TGTGCCATCAGTGAGCTGGGACAGGGGCCTCACTATGGCTACACCTTC	CAISELGQGPHYGYTF
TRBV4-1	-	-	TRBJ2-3	TGCGCCAGCAGCCAAGTCAGGGCCCGCACAGATACGCAGTATTTT	CASSQVRARTDTQYF
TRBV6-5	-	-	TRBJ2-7	TGTGCCTCTAGGCGGTTTCATTCCTACGAGCAGTACTTC	CASRRFHSYEQYF
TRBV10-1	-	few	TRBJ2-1	TGCGCCAGCAGTGAGCCGACGAGGGGGGGTTACAAAGAGACCCAGTTCTTC	CASSEPTRGGYKETQFF
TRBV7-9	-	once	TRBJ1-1	TGTGCCAGCAGCTTAGCGATAGGCAACTTTGAAGCTTTCTTT	CASSLAIGNFEAFF
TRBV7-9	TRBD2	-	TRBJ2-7	TGTGCCAGCAGCGCTGGACTAGCGGCTTTCTGCCAGTACTTC	CASSAGLAAFCQYF
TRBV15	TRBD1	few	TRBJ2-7	TGTGCCACCAGCAGAACAGGGGGCAGAAACGAGCAGTACTTC	CATSRTGGRNEQYF
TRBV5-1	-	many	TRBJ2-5	TGCGCCAGCAGCTTGGGCACAGGGCTGGAAGAGACCCAGTACTTC	CASSLGTGLEETQYF
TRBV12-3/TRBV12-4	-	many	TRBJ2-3	TGTGCCAGCAGCTTGGCAGGGGGGGCAGATACGCAGTATTTT	CASSLAGGADTQYF
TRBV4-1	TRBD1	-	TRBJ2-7	TGCGCCAGCAGCCAAGAGAGGATAGACAGGGGCGGGGTTCTCAGCTTTTACGAGCAGTACTTC	CASSQERIDRGGVLSFYEQYF
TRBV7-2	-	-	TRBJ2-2	TGTGCCAGCAGCGCACAGTACGGTGCCGGGGAGCTGTTTTTT	CASSAQYGAGELFF
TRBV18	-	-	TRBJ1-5	TGTGCCAGCTCACACAGAGACAATCAGCCCCAGCATTTT	CASSHRDNQPQHF
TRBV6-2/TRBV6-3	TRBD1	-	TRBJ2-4	TGTGCCAGCAGCCCACAGGGGGTAGCCAAAAACATTCAGTACTTC	CASSPQGVAKNIQYF
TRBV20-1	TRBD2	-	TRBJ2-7	TGCAGTGCTGGGACTAGCGTCGGCGAGCAGTACTTC	CSAGTSVGEQYF
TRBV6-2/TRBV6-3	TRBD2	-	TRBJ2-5	TGTGCCAGCAGCCAACGGACTAGCGCGGGAGAGACCCAGTACTTC	CASSQRTSAGETQYF
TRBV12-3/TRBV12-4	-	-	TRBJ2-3	TGTGCCAGCAGTTTTGGGATGGGGGGAGGAGGCACAGATACGCAGTATTTT	CASSFGMGGGGTDTQYF
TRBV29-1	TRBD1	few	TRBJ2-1	TGCAGCGTTACGGGACAGGGTAACAATGAGCAGTTCTTC	CSVTGQGNNEQFF
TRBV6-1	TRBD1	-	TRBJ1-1	TGTGCCAGCAGCAAGGACAGGGGGCAAGGATTTGACACTGAAGCTTTCTTT	CASSKDRGQGFDTEAFF
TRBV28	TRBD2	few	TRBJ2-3	TGTGCCAGCAGTGCCCTCGGCGGGGGGGCCCCAGATACGCAGTATTTT	CASSALGGGAPDTQYF
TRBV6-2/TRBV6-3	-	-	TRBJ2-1	TGTGCCAGCAGTTCCGATGGGACTTTGCCGAATGAGCAGTTCTTC	CASSSDGTLPNEQFF
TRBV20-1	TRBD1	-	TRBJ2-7	TGCAGTGCTACCTGGGACAGCCCCTACGAGCAGTACTTC	CSATWDSPYEQYF
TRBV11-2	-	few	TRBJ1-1	TGTGCCAGCAGCTTAGTTTTGACGAACACTGAAGCTTTCTTT	CASSLVLTNTEAFF
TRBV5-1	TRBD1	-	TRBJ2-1	TGCGCCAGCAGCTTGGCGGACAGGAGCTCCTACAATGAGCAGTTCTTC	CASSLADRSSYNEQFF
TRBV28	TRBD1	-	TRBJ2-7	TGTGCCAGCAGTCCCCGGGACAGGGGGAATCGCGAGCAGTACTTC	CASSPRDRGNREQYF
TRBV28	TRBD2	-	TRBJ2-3	TGTGCCAGCAGTTTCGGGGGGGAGGGTCAGAATACGCAGTATTTT	CASSFGGEGQNTQYF
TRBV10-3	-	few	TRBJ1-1	TGTGCCATCAGCTCTACAGGATTTTACACTGAAGCTTTCTTT	CAISSTGFYTEAFF
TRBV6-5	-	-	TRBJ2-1	TGTGCCAGCACGGTCGGGGCCAGCTCCTACAATGAGCAGTTCTTC	CASTVGASSYNEQFF
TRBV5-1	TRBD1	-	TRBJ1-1	TGCGCCAGCAGAGGACAGGGGCGAAAGGTAGCTTTCTTT	CASRGQGRKVAFF
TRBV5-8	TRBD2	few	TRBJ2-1	TGTGCCAGCAGCCCGGGACTAGGAGTGGGCAATGAGCAGTTCTTC	CASSPGLGVGNEQFF
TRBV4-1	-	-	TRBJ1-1	TGCGCCAGCAGCCAAAGGCCCAGAAACACTGAAGCTTTCTTT	CASSQRPRNTEAFF
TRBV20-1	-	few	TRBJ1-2	TGCAGTGCTAGAGTGTCAGGGTGGAATGTAGGTGGCTACACCTTC	CSARVSGWNVGGYTF
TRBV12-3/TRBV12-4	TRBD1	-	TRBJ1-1	TGTGCCAGCACCTCGACAGGGGTGGGGACTGAAGCTTTCTTT	CASTSTGVGTEAFF
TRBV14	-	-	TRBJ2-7	TGTGCCAGCAGCCAAGATGCTAGAGGCACCACGAGCTCCTACGAGCAGTACTTC	CASSQDARGTTSSYEQYF
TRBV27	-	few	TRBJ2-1	TGTGCCAGCTCAGGGGAACGCAATGAGCAGTTCTTC	CASSGERNEQFF
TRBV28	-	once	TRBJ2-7	TGTGCCAGCAGTGGGACGGACAATTCCTACGAGCAGTACTTC	CASSGTDNSYEQYF
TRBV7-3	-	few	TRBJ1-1	TGTGCCAGCAGTCGAACAACGGGGATGAACACTGAAGCTTTCTTT	CASSRTTGMNTEAFF
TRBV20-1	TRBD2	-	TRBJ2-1	TGCAGTGCTAGAGATACTCTAGCGGGATTGAATGAGCAGTTCTTC	CSARDTLAGLNEQFF
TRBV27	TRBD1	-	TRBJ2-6	TGTGCCAGCAGTGTGAGACAGGGGGCTGGGGCCAACGTCCTGACTTTC	CASSVRQGAGANVLTF
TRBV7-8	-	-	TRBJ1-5	TGTGCCAGCAGCTTAGCGAGGTTAAGGGTTGACAATCAGCCCCAGCATTTT	CASSLARLRVDNQPQHF
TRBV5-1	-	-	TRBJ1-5	TGCGCCAGCAGCTTGGATCCTGATTATCAGCCCCAGCATTTT	CASSLDPDYQPQHF
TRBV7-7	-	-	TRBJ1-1	TGTGCCAGCAGCTTGAACACGAACACTGAAGCTTTCTTT	CASSLNTNTEAFF
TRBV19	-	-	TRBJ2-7	TGTGCCAGTAGTATAGGGTACAGCGAATACTCCTACGAGCAGTACTTC	CASSIGYSEYSYEQYF
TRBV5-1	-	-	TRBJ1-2	TGCGCCAGCAGCTCGGAAATACAGGGCCGCGGCTACACCTTC	CASSSEIQGRGYTF
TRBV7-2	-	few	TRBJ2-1	TGTGCCAGCAGCTTCTGGAATGAGCAGTTCTTC	CASSFWNEQFF
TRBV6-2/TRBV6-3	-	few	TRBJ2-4	TGTGCCAGCGGCCGACTGAAATACCAGTACTTC	CASGRLKYQYF
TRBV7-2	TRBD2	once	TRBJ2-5	TGTGCCAGCAGCTTAACACTAGCGGGAGGGAGATTGAGGGAGACCCAGTACTTC	CASSLTLAGGRLRETQYF
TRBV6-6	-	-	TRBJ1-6	TGTGCCAGCAGAGATGAGGGACTAGATAATTCACCCCTCCACTTT	CASRDEGLDNSPLHF
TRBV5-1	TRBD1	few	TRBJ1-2	TGCGCCAGCAGCTTGGAGACAGGGGATAACTATGGCTACACCTTC	CASSLETGDNYGYTF
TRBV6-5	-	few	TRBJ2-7	TGTGCCAGCAGTTACGGAACAGGGAGGGTTGGCGAGCAGTACTTC	CASSYGTGRVGEQYF
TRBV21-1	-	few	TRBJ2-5	TGTGCCAGCAGCAAAGTTACCAGGGGTGAGACCCAGTACTTC	CASSKVTRGETQYF
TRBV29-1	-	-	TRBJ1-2	TGCAGCGTTGCGGAGGGCTCTAACTATGGCTACACCTTC	CSVAEGSNYGYTF